The sequence of this T cell receptor (beta chain) was determined in a study of T cells after yellow fever vaccination. Each CDR3 protein gets one entry after TCRdb re-called the 5' RACE reads with MiXCR. The profile shows some 350,000 distinct CDR3 sequences, 3% to 4.5% of them singletons. The germline V gene encodes CDR1 SQVTM and CDR2 ANQGSEA. This CDR3 is 15 amino acids long. Trimming shortened V by 2 bases and J by 1 base, and 14 bases separated the two germline ends. Study results and limitations: High-abundance clonotypes from the bulk population could contaminate FACS-sorted repertoires. Some clonotypes, a small share, were shared between CD4 and CD8 compartments.

In the case of this clonotype: What it recognizes is unknown.

This chain uses TRBV29-1 with TRBJ2-5; maybe TRBD2 (6 bases). The source of this sequence is a man in his late teens or twenties who received the YFV17D yellow fever vaccine. Specimen: PBMCs, collected 5 days after the yellow fever booster vaccination. CDR3 nucleotides: TGCAGCGTTGAATTTCGCGGGGATTCCCAAGAGACCCAGTACTTC. This encodes CSVEFRGDSQETQYF.